This is a list of T cell receptor beta chains from one sample in a study of T cells expressing NK-cell markers. TCRdb reprocessed the 5' RACE reads and keeps a single row for each CDR3 protein, giving no DNA. The sample has about 380,000 distinct CDR3 sequences. The sample was blood T cells: a sorted CD56 or NKG2C T cell subset, CD4+ or CD8+ T cells, or bulk PBMC T cells (not recorded which). All receptors derive from a man aged 18-70 years in good health. Each CDR3 is given with its conserved first and last residue.

V	J	CDR3
TRBV7-6	TRBJ2-2	CASSLGLAGSGELFF
TRBV7-3	TRBJ2-2	CASSSGLVSTGELFF
TRBV19	TRBJ2-7	CASSQGASDYEQYF
TRBV11-1	TRBJ2-6	CASSLVDRGVTSGANVLTF
TRBV6-1	TRBJ2-1	CASSVKLAGGPNEQFF
TRBV27	TRBJ1-2	CASSRKDRGTRGYTF
TRBV12-3/TRBV12-4	TRBJ1-3	CASSLRVLSRGNTIYF
TRBV12-3/TRBV12-4	TRBJ1-2	CASSSRMGATFYGYTF
TRBV3-1	TRBJ2-3	CASSQEARRIADTQYF
TRBV2	TRBJ2-7	CASRSGTGSYEQYF
TRBV27	TRBJ2-2	CASSPTSGGFRTGELFF
TRBV5-1	TRBJ1-4	CASTQESTNEKLFF
TRBV15	TRBJ1-5	CATSSKRQGLGPQHF
TRBV11-1	TRBJ2-2	CASSLVSYRANGELFF
TRBV19	TRBJ2-2	CASSKRKNTGELFF
TRBV10-3	TRBJ1-1	CAISGEIYRRDTEAFF
TRBV20-1	TRBJ2-1	CSASIPGQDYNEQFF